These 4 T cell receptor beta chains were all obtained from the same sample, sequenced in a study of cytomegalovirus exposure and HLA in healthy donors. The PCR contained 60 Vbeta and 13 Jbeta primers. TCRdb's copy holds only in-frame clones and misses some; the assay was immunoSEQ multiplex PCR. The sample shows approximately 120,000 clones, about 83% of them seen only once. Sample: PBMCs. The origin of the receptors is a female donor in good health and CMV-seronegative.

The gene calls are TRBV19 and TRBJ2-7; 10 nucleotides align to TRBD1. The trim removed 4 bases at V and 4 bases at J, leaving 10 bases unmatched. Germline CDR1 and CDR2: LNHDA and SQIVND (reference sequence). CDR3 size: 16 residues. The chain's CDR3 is CASSTNTGTGAYEQYF. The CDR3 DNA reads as TGTGCCAGTAGTACAAATACCGGGACAGGGGCTTACGAGCAGTACTTC.

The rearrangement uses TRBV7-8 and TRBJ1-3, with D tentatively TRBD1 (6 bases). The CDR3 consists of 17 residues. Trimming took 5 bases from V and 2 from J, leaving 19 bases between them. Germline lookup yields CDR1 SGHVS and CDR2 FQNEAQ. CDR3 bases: TGTGCCAGCAGCACCGAACGCCTCGCAGGGGCTGGAAACACCATATATTTT. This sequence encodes CASSTERLAGAGNTIYF.

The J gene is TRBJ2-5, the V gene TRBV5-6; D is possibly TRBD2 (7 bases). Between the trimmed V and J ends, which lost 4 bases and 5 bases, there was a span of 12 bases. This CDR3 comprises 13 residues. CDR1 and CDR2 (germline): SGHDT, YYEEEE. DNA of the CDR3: TGTGCCAGCAGCGGTCGGGGGGCCGAGACCCAGTACTTC. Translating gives CASSGRGAETQYF.

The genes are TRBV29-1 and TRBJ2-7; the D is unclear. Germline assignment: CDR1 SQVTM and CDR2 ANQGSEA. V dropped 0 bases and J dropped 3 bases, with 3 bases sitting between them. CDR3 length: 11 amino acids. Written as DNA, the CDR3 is TGCAGCGTTGAAGACAGCTACGAGCAGTACTTC. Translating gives CSVEDSYEQYF.